One T cell receptor (beta chain) is described in this entry. Its cognate antigen is unknown. The data belong to a study of cytomegalovirus exposure and HLA in healthy donors. Study-level background: An analysis done earlier identified fewer than 140 million unique TCR beta sequences from around 180 million T cells.

V dropped 4 bases and J dropped 1; count of bases not matched to a gene: 0. CDR1 is LNHDA, CDR2 SQIVND, per germline (reference sequence). CDR3 length equals 14 residues. Vbeta (60) and Jbeta (13) primers were used in the PCR. Generated by immunoSEQ multiplex PCR, the TCRdb table keeps only in-frame clones and is missing some. The sample contains tens of thousands of clones, approximately 72% of which appear only once. The study's findings and limits: In a later analysis, DRB1 alleles had the most associated TCRs; HLA-C alleles the fewest.

The clonotype was recovered from a man aged 50-59 years in good health and CMV-seropositive. V is TRBV19 and J is TRBJ1-1; 10 bases line up with TRBD1. Input material: PBMCs. CDR3 loop: CASSRDRGNTEAFF. CDR3 sequence (DNA): TGTGCCAGTAGTAGGGACAGGGGGAACACTGAAGCTTTCTTT.